This T cell receptor beta chain comes out of a study of T cell responses to AZD1222 COVID-19 vaccine. Per germline, CDR1 MNHNS and CDR2 SASEGT. There are 15 residues in the CDR3. V dropped 0 bases and J dropped 8 bases, with 16 bases sitting between them. TCRdb's table, derived via immunoSEQ multiplex PCR, lists solely in-frame clones and lacks some. The sample has approximately 190,000 clones, under 95% seen once. The receptor comes from an adult in good health. Sequenced material: peripheral blood, taken on day 0 of AZD1222 vaccination. This chain connects TRBV6-1 to TRBJ1-2; tentatively, D is TRBD1 (6 bases). CDR3 nucleotides: TGTGCCAGCAGTGAAGCCGCGGGGGGGCGGCCGGGCTACACCTTC. The encoded protein is CASSEAAGGRPGYTF.